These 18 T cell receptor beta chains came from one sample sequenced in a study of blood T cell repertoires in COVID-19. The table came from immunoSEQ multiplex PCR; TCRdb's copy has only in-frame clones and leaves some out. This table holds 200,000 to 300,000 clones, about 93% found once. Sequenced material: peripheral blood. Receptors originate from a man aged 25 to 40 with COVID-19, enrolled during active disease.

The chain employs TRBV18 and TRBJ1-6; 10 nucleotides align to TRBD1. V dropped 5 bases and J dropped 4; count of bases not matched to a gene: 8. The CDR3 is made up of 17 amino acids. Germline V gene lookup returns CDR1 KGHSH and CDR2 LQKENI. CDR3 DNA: TGTGCCAGCTCAAGTCTGGGACAGGGGTCGTATAATTCACCCCTCCACTTT. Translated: CASSSLGQGSYNSPLHF.

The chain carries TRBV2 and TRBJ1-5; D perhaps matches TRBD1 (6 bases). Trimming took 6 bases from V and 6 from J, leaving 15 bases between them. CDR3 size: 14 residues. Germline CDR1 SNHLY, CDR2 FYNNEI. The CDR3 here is CASRDTGKIQPQHF. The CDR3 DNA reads TGTGCCAGCAGGGATACAGGGAAAATTCAGCCCCAGCATTTT.

DNA for the CDR3: TGTGCCAGCGGGACAGGGCCCCAAGAGACCCAGTACTTC. Amino acid sequence: CASGTGPQETQYF. The V gene is TRBV11-2, the J gene TRBJ2-5; 9 bases fit TRBD1. The CDR3 spans 13 residues. J was trimmed by 1 base and V by 8 bases; bases with no gene match: 2. Germline-derived CDR1 and CDR2 are SGHAT and FQNNGV.

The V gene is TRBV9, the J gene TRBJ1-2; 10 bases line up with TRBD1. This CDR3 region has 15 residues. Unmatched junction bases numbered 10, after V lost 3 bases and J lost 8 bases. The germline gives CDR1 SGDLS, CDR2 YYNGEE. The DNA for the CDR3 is TGTGCCAGCAGCGCCTGGGGACAGGGGATACAAGGCTACACCTTC. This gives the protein CASSAWGQGIQGYTF.

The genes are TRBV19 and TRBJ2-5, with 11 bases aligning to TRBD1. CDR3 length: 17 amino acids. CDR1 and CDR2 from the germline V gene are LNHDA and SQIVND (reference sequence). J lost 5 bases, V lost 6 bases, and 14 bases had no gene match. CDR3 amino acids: CASSEPRDRGFPETQYF. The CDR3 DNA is TGTGCCAGTAGCGAACCCCGGGACAGGGGGTTTCCGGAGACCCAGTACTTC.

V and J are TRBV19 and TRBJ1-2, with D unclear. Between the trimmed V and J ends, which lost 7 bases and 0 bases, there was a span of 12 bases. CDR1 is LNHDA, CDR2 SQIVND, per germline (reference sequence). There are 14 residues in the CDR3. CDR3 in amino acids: CASTQVHPNYGYTF. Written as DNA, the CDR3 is TGTGCCAGTACCCAGGTGCACCCTAACTATGGCTACACCTTC.

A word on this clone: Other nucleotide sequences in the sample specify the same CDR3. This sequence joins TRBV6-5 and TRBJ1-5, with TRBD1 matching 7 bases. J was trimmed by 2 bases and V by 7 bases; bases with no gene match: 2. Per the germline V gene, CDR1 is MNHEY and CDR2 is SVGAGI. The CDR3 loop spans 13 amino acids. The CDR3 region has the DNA TGTGCCAGCAAAGGACAGGGCAATCAGCCCCAGCATTTT. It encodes CASKGQGNQPQHF.

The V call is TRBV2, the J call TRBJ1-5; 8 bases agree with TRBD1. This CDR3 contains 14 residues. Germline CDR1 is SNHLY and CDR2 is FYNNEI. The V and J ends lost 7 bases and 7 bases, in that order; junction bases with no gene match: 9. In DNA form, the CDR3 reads TGTGCCAGCACCATGACAGGGGAGTACCAGCCCCAGCATTTT. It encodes CASTMTGEYQPQHF. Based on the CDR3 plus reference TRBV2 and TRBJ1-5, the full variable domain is EPEVTQTPSHQVTQMGQEVILRCVPISNHLYFYWYRQILGQKVEFLVSFYNNEISEKSEIFDDQFSVERPDGSNFTLKIRSTKLEDSAMYFCASTMTGEYQPQHFGDGTRLSIL.

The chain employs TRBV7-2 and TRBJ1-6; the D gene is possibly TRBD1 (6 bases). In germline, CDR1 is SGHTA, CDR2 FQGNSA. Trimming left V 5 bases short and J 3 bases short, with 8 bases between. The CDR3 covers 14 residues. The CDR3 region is CASSRTVYNSPLHF. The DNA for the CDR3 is TGTGCCAGCAGCCGGACAGTCTATAATTCACCCCTCCACTTT.

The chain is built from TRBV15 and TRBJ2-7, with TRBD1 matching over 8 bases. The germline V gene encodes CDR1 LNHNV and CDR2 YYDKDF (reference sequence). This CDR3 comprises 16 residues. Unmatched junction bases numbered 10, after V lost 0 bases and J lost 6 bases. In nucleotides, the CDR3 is TGTGCCACCAGCAGAGAGAGTGGGGGCACAGGGGGCGAGCAGTACTTC. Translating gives CATSRESGGTGGEQYF.

CDR3 region: CACSRVETQYF. The DNA for the CDR3 is TGTGCCTGCTCCCGTGTCGAGACCCAGTACTTC. The chain couples TRBV30 to TRBJ2-5; D uncertain. Germline V CDR1 and CDR2: GTSNPN, SVGIG (reference sequence). Trimming cost V 6 bases and J 5 bases, with 10 bases left between them. This CDR3 has 11 residues.

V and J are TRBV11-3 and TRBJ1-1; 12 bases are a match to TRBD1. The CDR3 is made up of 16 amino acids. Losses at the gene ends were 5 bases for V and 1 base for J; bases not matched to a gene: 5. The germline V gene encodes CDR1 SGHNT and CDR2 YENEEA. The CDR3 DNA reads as TGTGCCAGCAGCCCCGGGACAGGGGGCGGGAACACTGAAGCTTTCTTT. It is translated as CASSPGTGGGNTEAFF.

The CDR3 DNA is TGTGCCTGGAGTATGACAGGATACGAGCAGTACTTC. This translates into CAWSMTGYEQYF. The chain combines TRBV30 with TRBJ2-7, with D possibly TRBD1 on 6 matching bases. The CDR3 is made up of 12 amino acids. V dropped 2 bases and J dropped 4 bases, with 9 bases sitting between them. Germline CDR1 GTSNPN, CDR2 SVGIG (reference sequence).

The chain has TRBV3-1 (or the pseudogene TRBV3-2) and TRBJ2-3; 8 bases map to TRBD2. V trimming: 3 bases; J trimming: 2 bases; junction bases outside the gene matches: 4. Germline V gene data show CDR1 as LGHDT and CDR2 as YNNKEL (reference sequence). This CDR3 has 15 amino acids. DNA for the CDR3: TGTGCCAGCAGCCATAGCGGGGATTCCACAGATACGCAGTATTTT. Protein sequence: CASSHSGDSTDTQYF.

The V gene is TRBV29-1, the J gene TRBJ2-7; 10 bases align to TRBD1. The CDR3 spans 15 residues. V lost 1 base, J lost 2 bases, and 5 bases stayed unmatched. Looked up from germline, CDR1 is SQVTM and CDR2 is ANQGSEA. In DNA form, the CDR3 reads TGCAGCGTTGAAGGGGACAGGGGTGAGCCCTACGAGCAGTACTTC. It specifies CSVEGDRGEPYEQYF.

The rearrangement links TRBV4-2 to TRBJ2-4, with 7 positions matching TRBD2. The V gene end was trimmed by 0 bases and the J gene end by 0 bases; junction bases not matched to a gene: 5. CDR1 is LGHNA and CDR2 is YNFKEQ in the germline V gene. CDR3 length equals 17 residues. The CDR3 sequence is CASSQDWGGRAKNIQYF. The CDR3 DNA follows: TGTGCCAGCAGCCAAGATTGGGGGGGAAGAGCCAAAAACATTCAGTACTTC.

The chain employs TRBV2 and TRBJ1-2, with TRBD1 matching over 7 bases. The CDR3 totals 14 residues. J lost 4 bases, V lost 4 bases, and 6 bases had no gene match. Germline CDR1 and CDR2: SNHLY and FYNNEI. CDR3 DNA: TGTGCCAGCAGTGCAGGGGGTCCTGGCTATGGCTACACCTTC. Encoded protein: CASSAGGPGYGYTF.

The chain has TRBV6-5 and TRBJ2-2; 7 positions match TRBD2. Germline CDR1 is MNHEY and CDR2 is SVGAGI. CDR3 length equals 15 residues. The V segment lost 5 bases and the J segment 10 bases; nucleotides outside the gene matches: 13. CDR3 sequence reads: CASSLNPGGKVELFF. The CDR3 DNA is TGTGCCAGCAGTCTCAACCCCGGGGGGAAGGTGGAGCTGTTTTTT.